Shown below are 20 T cell receptor beta chains from a single sample sequenced in a study of blood T cell repertoires in COVID-19 (dated by TCRdb to between 2020 and 2021). Libraries were built with the immunoSEQ multiplex PCR assay. What TCRdb holds here is the immuneACCESS table cut down to in-frame rearrangements. Part of the clones is not present; checked against another copy, under half of the missing clones reflect an unresolved V gene, and the others are unexplained. In all, the sample holds about 120,000 clones, and roughly 85% of those were seen once. The ten biggest clones cover approximately 4.2% of the sample. The sample was peripheral blood. These TCRs come from a man aged 40-49 years with acute or convalescent COVID-19.

V usage is TRBV11-3 and J usage is TRBJ1-2, with 9 bases lining up with TRBD1. The V and J ends lost 3 bases and 8 bases, in that order; junction bases with no gene match: 13. This CDR3 has 16 amino acids. Germline CDR1 SGHNT, CDR2 YENEEA. CDR3 amino acids: CASSLESRDRATGYTF. CDR3 nucleotides: TGTGCCAGCAGCTTGGAAAGCCGGGACAGGGCTACGGGCTACACCTTC.

This clone was seen just once. This sequence joins TRBV10-1 and TRBJ2-3; 13 nucleotides align to TRBD2. After removal of 4 bases from V and 4 bases from J, the junction contained 5 bases not matched to a gene. The CDR3 extends over 16 amino acids. CDR1 is WNHNN and CDR2 is SYGVQD in the germline V gene (reference sequence). The CDR3: CASSGTSGSRSDTQYF. As DNA, the CDR3 is TGCGCCAGCAGTGGGACTAGCGGGAGTCGTTCAGATACGCAGTATTTT.

The CDR3 region is CASSYSMGAGGYTF. CDR3 coding DNA: TGTGCCAGCAGTTACTCAATGGGGGCTGGTGGCTACACCTTC. The chain is built from TRBV6-5 and TRBJ1-2; the D gene is possibly TRBD1 (6 bases). Germline-derived CDR1 and CDR2 are MNHEY and SVGAGI. This CDR3 has 14 residues. V lost 0 bases, J lost 7 bases, and 12 bases lay in between.

The V call is TRBV2, the J call TRBJ2-3; D not resolved. The germline V gene has CDR1 SNHLY and CDR2 FYNNEI. The CDR3 spans 12 residues. Trimming left V 2 bases short and J 6 bases short, with 6 bases between. CDR3 in amino acids: CASSEFGDTQYF. The CDR3 bases are TGTGCCAGCAGTGAATTCGGGGATACGCAGTATTTT.

This sequence joins TRBV7-9 and TRBJ1-5, with TRBD1 matching 8 bases. Germline loops: CDR1 SEHNR, CDR2 FQNEAQ (reference sequence). CDR3 length: 16 residues. V was pared by 4 bases and J by 4 bases, with 9 bases of the junction left unmatched. The CDR3 bases are TGTGCCAGCAGCTGGGGGGGACAGGCGGGTAATCAGCCCCAGCATTTT. Its translation is CASSWGGQAGNQPQHF.

With respect to this clone: One junction end disagrees with the germline gene, perhaps due to a read error. V and J are TRBV30 and TRBJ1-3; no clear D gene. CDR3 length: 13 residues. CDR1 GTSNPN and CDR2 SVGIG come from the germline V gene (reference sequence). CDR3 DNA sequence: TGTGCCTGGACCCCGGGTGCTGGGAACACCATATATTTT. The encoded protein is CAWTPGAGNTIYF.

In its sample, this clone was seen once. The chain joins TRBV3-1 (or the pseudogene TRBV3-2) to TRBJ1-1; 7 bases fit TRBD1. The CDR3 is 12 residues long. V trimming: 5 bases; J trimming: 7 bases; junction bases outside the gene matches: 4. CDR1 LGHDT and CDR2 YNNKEL come from the germline V gene (reference sequence). The CDR3 region is CASSVGQSEAFF. The CDR3 DNA is TGTGCCAGCAGCGTGGGACAGAGTGAAGCTTTCTTT.

For the CDR3, the DNA is TGTGCCAGCAGTGAACCCGGACAGGGGGACTATGGCTACACCTTC. This encodes CASSEPGQGDYGYTF. V gene TRBV25-1 combines with J gene TRBJ1-2; 10 bases fit TRBD1. With 2 bases clipped from V and 3 bases from J, the junction kept 3 bases outside the gene matches. The CDR3 sequence is 15 residues long. Looked up from germline, CDR1 is MGHDK and CDR2 is SYGVNS.

This rearrangement joins TRBV29-1 to TRBJ2-1; TRBD2 is a possible D gene (5 bases). Trimming shortened V by 8 bases and J by 9 bases, and 11 bases separated the two germline ends. The CDR3 sequence is 10 residues long. Germline lookup yields CDR1 SQVTM and CDR2 ANQGSEA. CDR3 protein: CSTSRAEQFF. Here the CDR3 DNA reads TGCAGCACATCGAGGGCTGAGCAGTTCTTC.

J is TRBJ1-2 and V is TRBV5-1, with 8 bases that match TRBD1. V lost 4 bases to trimming and J lost 0 bases; unmatched junction nucleotides: 2. The CDR3 covers 14 residues. Germline CDR1 and CDR2: SGHRS and YFSETQ. CDR3 sequence reads: CASSLDRANYGYTF. DNA for the CDR3: TGCGCCAGCAGCCTGGACAGGGCTAACTATGGCTACACCTTC.

V usage is TRBV5-1 and J usage is TRBJ1-4; no clear D. V lost 0 bases to trimming and J lost 5 bases, with 11 bases between them. Germline CDR1 is SGHRS and CDR2 is YFSETQ. The CDR3 length is 15 residues. CDR3 coding DNA: TGCGCCAGCAGCTTGGATGGGCGCGGGAATGAAAAACTGTTTTTT. Protein sequence: CASSLDGRGNEKLFF. Variable domain in full (rest from reference TRBV5-1 and TRBJ1-4): KAGVTQTPRYLIKTRGQQVTLSCSPISGHRSVSWYQQTPGQGLQFLFEYFSETQRNKGNFPGRFSGRQFSNSRSEMNVSTLELGDSALYLCASSLDGRGNEKLFFGSGTQLSVL.

The V gene is TRBV11-2, the J gene TRBJ1-6, with D possibly being TRBD1 (5 bases). The CDR3 has 15 residues. V lost 6 bases and J 7 bases, leaving 16 bases between the germline ends. The germline V gene encodes CDR1 SGHAT and CDR2 FQNNGV. This CDR3 is CASRLVTRANSPLHF. The CDR3 DNA is TGTGCCAGCAGGCTGGTGACCAGGGCCAATTCACCCCTCCACTTT.

V usage is TRBV7-9 and J usage is TRBJ1-1; TRBD1 agrees at 7 bases. V gave up 4 bases and J gave up 1 base; unmatched junction bases: 3. Germline loops: CDR1 SEHNR, CDR2 FQNEAQ (reference sequence). CDR3 length: 14 residues. The CDR3 bases are TGTGCCAGCAGCTCCTGGACAGGGAACACTGAAGCTTTCTTT. This gives the protein CASSSWTGNTEAFF. Together with reference TRBV7-9 and TRBJ1-1, the CDR3 gives the full variable domain: DTGVSQNPRHKITKRGQNVTFRCDPISEHNRLYWYRQTLGQGPEFLTYFQNEAQLEKSRLLSDRFSAERPKGSFSTLEIQRTEQGDSAMYLCASSSWTGNTEAFFGQGTRLTVV.

CDR3 bases: TGTGCCAGCAGCGCGGGACAGAGTAATTCACCCCTCCACTTT. This sequence encodes CASSAGQSNSPLHF. This chain joins TRBV9 and TRBJ1-6, with TRBD1 identical over 7 bases. This CDR3 spans 14 amino acids. V was pared by 3 bases and J by 6 bases, with 3 bases of the junction left unmatched. Germline-derived CDR1 and CDR2 are SGDLS and YYNGEE.

J is TRBJ1-5 and V is TRBV7-8, with D unclear. V lost 3 bases and J lost 1, with 7 bases in between. This CDR3 is built from 14 residues. CDR1 and CDR2 (germline): SGHVS, FQNEAQ. CDR3 residues: CASSFAGSNQPQHF. CDR3 coding DNA: TGTGCCAGCAGCTTTGCCGGGAGCAATCAGCCCCAGCATTTT.

The V and J genes are TRBV9 and TRBJ2-2; a possible D gene is TRBD1 (8 bases). V was trimmed by 3 bases and J by 6 bases, leaving 12 bases between them. The CDR3 consists of 14 residues. Germline V lookup: CDR1 SGDLS, CDR2 YYNGEE. The CDR3 region is CASSATGGAGELFF. CDR3 coding DNA: TGTGCCAGCAGCGCCACAGGGGGGGCCGGGGAGCTGTTTTTT.

The genes are TRBV15 and TRBJ1-1; possible D gene TRBD1, 5 bases. Germline V gene sequence: CDR1 LNHNV, CDR2 YYDKDF (reference sequence). The CDR3 loop spans 13 amino acids. V was shortened by 3 bases and J by 6 bases, with 11 bases between the two germline ends. CDR3 coding DNA: TGTGCCACCAGCAGGTCCGGGGGGGCTGAAGCTTTCTTT. It encodes CATSRSGGAEAFF.

CDR3 in DNA: TGCGCCAGCACTACGGGAATAAACACCGGGGAGCTGTTTTTT. It yields the protein CASTTGINTGELFF. J is TRBJ2-2 and V is TRBV5-1; D perhaps matches TRBD2 (5 bases). This CDR3 spans 14 amino acids. Germline CDR1 reads SGHRS; CDR2 reads YFSETQ. Trimming removed 6 bases from V and 2 bases from J, with 11 bases in between.

The chain is built from TRBV4-3 and TRBJ1-5, with D unresolved. Trimming pared 4 bases from V and 1 base from J, leaving 14 bases between. From germline, CDR1 is LGHNA and CDR2 YSLEER. This CDR3 contains 16 residues. In DNA form, the CDR3 reads TGCGCCAGCAGCCCAGAGCGGAGACCGAGCAATCAGCCCCAGCATTTT. It encodes CASSPERRPSNQPQHF.

CDR3 nucleotide sequence: TGTGCCAGCAGTCTTCAGGGGGCAGCCAAAAACATTCAGTACTTC. Protein: CASSLQGAAKNIQYF. The chain has TRBV27 and TRBJ2-4; 8 bases align to TRBD1. CDR1 and CDR2 from the germline V gene are MNHEY and SMNVEV (reference sequence). The V segment lost 5 bases and the J segment 0 bases; nucleotides outside the gene matches: 3. There are 15 residues in the CDR3.